The clone carrying this T cell receptor (beta chain) has at least ten counts. TCRdb reanalysed the PCR reads using MiXCR and keeps one entry per CDR3 protein. In the table there are 300,000 to 400,000 distinct CDR3 sequences, 20% to 25% of which are singletons. The record originates from a study of molecular identifiers for immune sequencing clone quantification. Germline V gives CDR1 MNHEY, CDR2 SVGAGI. The ends lost 2 bases at V and 2 bases at J; junction bases unmatched: 3. This CDR3 is 15 amino acids long. The sequence came from a human donor in good health. Some libraries in this study had Jurkat cell RNA spiked in. The sequencing sample was made of naive CD8+ T cells from blood, with Jurkat cell RNA spiked in. Regarding subset: FACS-sorted CD8+CD4-CCR7+CD45RA+ naive T cells. The chain carries TRBV6-5 and TRBJ1-5; 7 nucleotides line up with TRBD1. The DNA for the CDR3 is TGTGCCAGCAGTTACGGTACAGGGGGCAATCAGCCCCAGCATTTT. Translated: CASSYGTGGNQPQHF.